These 8 T cell receptor beta chains originate from one sample sequenced in a study of T-cell memory formation after mild COVID-19. From the 5' RACE reads, TCRdb called clonotypes with MiXCR, one entry per CDR3 protein. Of about 410,000 distinct CDR3 sequences in the sample, about a quarter are singletons; the top ten hold around 13%. Sequences were obtained from PBMCs or a T cell subset sorted from them (not recorded which). The source of these receptors is an adult woman who had mild COVID-19 (a few samples of this study predate the infection). Cell type and time point are not known.

For the CDR3, the DNA is TGCGCCAGCAGCCACTTGACAGGGGAGTATGGCTACACCTTC. Translation: CASSHLTGEYGYTF. This chain links TRBV4-1 with TRBJ1-2; 8 nucleotides match TRBD1. The CDR3 length is 14 residues. V shed 3 bases and J 5 bases; nucleotides not matched to a gene: 5. Germline loops: CDR1 MGHRA, CDR2 YSYEKL.

V gene TRBV7-2 combines with J gene TRBJ2-5; 14 nucleotides agree with TRBD2. Germline CDR1 and CDR2: SGHTA and FQGNSA. The CDR3 runs 17 residues. The V and J ends lost 1 base and 12 bases, in that order; junction bases with no gene match: 13. CDR3 DNA sequence: TGTGCCAGCAGCTTAGTTCTCCTGACTAGCGGGAGGGTTGGAAAGTACTTC. This gives the protein CASSLVLLTSGRVGKYF.

This clonotype showed up just a few times. V usage is TRBV5-1 and J usage is TRBJ2-3; 8 bases fit TRBD2. CDR1 is SGHRS, CDR2 YFSETQ, per germline. This CDR3 is 16 amino acids long. Trimming at V came to 3 bases and at J to 4 bases, leaving 10 bases not matched to a gene. CDR3 amino acids: CASSSVAGRSADTQYF. The CDR3 nucleotides are TGCGCCAGCAGCTCGGTAGCGGGAAGGAGTGCAGATACGCAGTATTTT.

The chain joins TRBV7-2 to TRBJ1-1; 9 bases line up with TRBD1. This CDR3 has 14 residues. CDR1 is SGHTA, CDR2 FQGNSA, per germline. V lost 4 bases to trimming and J lost 3 bases; unmatched junction nucleotides: 3. The CDR3 DNA reads TGTGCCAGCAGCTCGGACAGGGGACACACTGAAGCTTTCTTT. Translated, it gives CASSSDRGHTEAFF.

This chain links TRBV20-1 with TRBJ2-7; 7 bases match TRBD2. The V segment lost 7 bases and the J segment 10 bases; nucleotides outside the gene matches: 13. CDR3 length equals 12 residues. CDR1 is DFQATT and CDR2 is SNEGSKA in the germline V gene (reference sequence). The CDR3 is CSGGGGRNPQYF. CDR3 DNA sequence: TGCAGTGGAGGCGGGGGAAGGAACCCCCAGTACTTC.

This chain uses TRBV7-9 with TRBJ2-5; weak D call: TRBD1 (6 bases). This CDR3 spans 14 amino acids. Germline CDR1 is SEHNR and CDR2 is FQNEAQ (reference sequence). Trimming left V 2 bases short and J 3 bases short, with 10 bases between. The CDR3 nucleotides are TGTGCCAGCAGCTTACAGGGGAGCGAAGAGACCCAGTACTTC. It translates to CASSLQGSEETQYF. The variable domain in full, with the rest retrieved from reference TRBV7-9 and TRBJ2-5, is DTGVSQNPRHKITKRGQNVTFRCDPISEHNRLYWYRQTLGQGPEFLTYFQNEAQLEKSRLLSDRFSAERPKGSFSTLEIQRTEQGDSAMYLCASSLQGSEETQYFGPGTRLLVL.

The gene calls are TRBV18 and TRBJ2-2; D is unclear. V was cut by 0 bases and J by 6 bases, with 8 bases left in between. The CDR3 runs 14 residues. Germline V gene sequence: CDR1 KGHSH, CDR2 LQKENI. The CDR3 bases are TGTGCCAGCTCACCACCCCCGCTGGCCGGGGAGCTGTTTTTT. Translation: CASSPPPLAGELFF.

The chain is built from TRBV2 and TRBJ1-1, with 8 bases aligning to TRBD1. V lost 4 bases, J lost 5 bases, and 9 bases stayed unmatched. The length of the CDR3 is 15 residues. Per germline, CDR1 SNHLY and CDR2 FYNNEI. CDR3 bases: TGTGCCAGCAGTGCCTCGGGACAGGCTTATACTGAAGCTTTCTTT. Encoded protein: CASSASGQAYTEAFF.